Listed below are T cell receptor beta chains from one sample, sequenced in a study of T cell changes during pregnancy in multiple sclerosis. Clones were sequenced by immunoSEQ multiplex PCR, and TCRdb holds only the in-frame ones, with some missing. The data contain about 100,000 clones, approximately 90% of them seen just once; the ten biggest clones take up about 1.9%. Sequenced material: peripheral blood, taken after pregnancy. These receptors were taken from a female donor with multiple sclerosis, enrolled in a pregnancy study. CDR3s include the opening cysteine and the closing phenylalanine or tryptophan.

CDR3aa: CASKEGSGGYTF; v_gene: TRBV5-1
CDR3aa: CASSLGQGTGELFF; v_gene: TRBV5-1
CDR3aa: CASSATGQNQYF; v_gene: TRBV25-1
CDR3aa: CAWRPGLAGGETQYF; v_gene: TRBV30
CDR3aa: CASSMPILRHEQFF; v_gene: TRBV19
CDR3aa: CASFDGQGYNQPQHF; v_gene: TRBV6-1
CDR3aa: CASSLWGPGTSSYEQYF; v_gene: TRBV5-6
CDR3aa: CASSGGPSSYNEQFF; v_gene: TRBV19
CDR3aa: CASTRTGSSYNEQFF; v_gene: TRBV5-4
CDR3aa: CASSLPTGTLSYEQYF; v_gene: TRBV5-6
CDR3aa: CASSAQGAYNSPLHF; v_gene: TRBV5-1
CDR3aa: CASSLAQGGGEQYF; v_gene: TRBV5-1
CDR3aa: CASSLGLGQIAKNIQYF; v_gene: TRBV13
CDR3aa: CASSTGLAGATDTQYF; v_gene: TRBV19
CDR3aa: CAIAATVSETQYF; v_gene: TRBV2
CDR3aa: CASSLDGNQPQHF; v_gene: TRBV6-4
CDR3aa: CASTLGVLGDTQYF; v_gene: TRBV5-8
CDR3aa: CASSYLAGGNTIYF; v_gene: TRBV6-5
CDR3aa: CASSVDPGGENQPQHF; v_gene: TRBV9
CDR3aa: CASSLSDRETYEQYF; v_gene: TRBV7-6
CDR3aa: CASSKGQQETQYF; v_gene: TRBV5-1
CDR3aa: CASRVQGRQTYEQYF; v_gene: TRBV2
CDR3aa: CSATLTGETYEQYF; v_gene: TRBV29-1
CDR3aa: CASTLILGGEQFF; v_gene: TRBV6-5
CDR3aa: CASSWSSVREQFF; v_gene: TRBV7-2
CDR3aa: CASSYSAGFGTDTQYF; v_gene: TRBV6-5
CDR3aa: CASRPAVATNEKLFF; v_gene: TRBV21-1
CDR3aa: CASSLLAGGEGDTQYF; v_gene: TRBV7-6
CDR3aa: CASSGTGEEDYGYTF; v_gene: TRBV9
CDR3aa: CASIRTGVNTEAFF; v_gene: TRBV19
CDR3aa: CASSDGTSTDTQYF; v_gene: TRBV6-4
CDR3aa: CASTEQGAWGYTF; v_gene: TRBV7-9